The present T cell receptor (beta chain) was sequenced within a study of CD8+CD57+ T cells in acquired aplastic anemia. Profiles of TCR beta VDJ and CDR3 were generated from a genomic DNA template. MiXCR was run by TCRdb on the reads, yielding one entry per CDR3 protein. The repertoire holds under 350,000 distinct CDR3 sequences, with 50% to 65% as singletons. Patients included in sequencing had previously demonstrated CD8+CD57+ cell expansion by flow cytometry. The CDR3 is 16 residues long. Trimming removed 0 bases from V and 14 bases from J, with 23 bases in between. CDR1 and CDR2 (germline): LNHDA, SQIVND (reference sequence).

This clonotype originated in a human donor with aplastic anemia. The chain links TRBV19 to TRBJ2-1; D may be TRBD2 (6 bases). The sample was sorted CD4+, CD8+, or CD8+CD57+ T cells (not recorded which) from PBMCs. In DNA form, the CDR3 reads TGTGCCAGTAGTATAGATCATGCGGGGCGAGGATTTGGGGAGTTCTTC. Residues: CASSIDHAGRGFGEFF. Together with reference TRBV19 and TRBJ2-1, the CDR3 gives the full variable domain: DGGITQSPKYLFRKEGQNVTLSCEQNLNHDAMYWYRQDPGQGLRLIYYSQIVNDFQKGDIAEGYSVSREKKESFPLTVTSAQKNPTAFYLCASSIDHAGRGFGEFFGPGTRLTVL.